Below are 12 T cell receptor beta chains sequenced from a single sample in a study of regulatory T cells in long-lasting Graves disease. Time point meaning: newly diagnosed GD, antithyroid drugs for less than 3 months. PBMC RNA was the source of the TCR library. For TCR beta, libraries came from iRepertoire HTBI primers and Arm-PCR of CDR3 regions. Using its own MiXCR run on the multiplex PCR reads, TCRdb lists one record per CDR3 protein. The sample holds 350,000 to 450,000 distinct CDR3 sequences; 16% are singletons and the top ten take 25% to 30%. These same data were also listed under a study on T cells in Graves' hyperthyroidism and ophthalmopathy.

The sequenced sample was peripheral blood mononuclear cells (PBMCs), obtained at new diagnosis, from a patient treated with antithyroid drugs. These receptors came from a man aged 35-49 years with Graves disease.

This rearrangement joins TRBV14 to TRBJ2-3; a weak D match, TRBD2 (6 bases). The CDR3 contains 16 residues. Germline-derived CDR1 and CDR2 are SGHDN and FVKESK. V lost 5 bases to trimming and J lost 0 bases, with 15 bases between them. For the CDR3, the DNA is TGTGCCAGCAGCGCCAGACCGGGACTGAGCACAGATACGCAGTATTTT. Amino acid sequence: CASSARPGLSTDTQYF. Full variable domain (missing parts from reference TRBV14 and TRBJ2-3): EAGVTQFPSHSVIEKGQTVTLRCDPISGHDNLYWYRRVMGKEIKFLLHFVKESKQDESGMPNNRFLAERTGGTYSTLKVQPAELEDSGVYFCASSARPGLSTDTQYFGPGTRLTVL.

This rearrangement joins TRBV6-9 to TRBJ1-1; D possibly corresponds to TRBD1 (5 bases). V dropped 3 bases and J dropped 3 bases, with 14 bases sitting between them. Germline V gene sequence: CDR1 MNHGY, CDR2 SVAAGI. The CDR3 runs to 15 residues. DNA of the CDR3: TGTGCCAGCAGTTACTCCGGGGGTGGTTACACTGAAGCTTTCTTT. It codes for CASSYSGGGYTEAFF.

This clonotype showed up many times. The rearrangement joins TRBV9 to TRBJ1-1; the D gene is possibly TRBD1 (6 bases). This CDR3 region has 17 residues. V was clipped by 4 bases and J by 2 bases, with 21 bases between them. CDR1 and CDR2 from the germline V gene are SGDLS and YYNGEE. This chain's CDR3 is CASSPGTSAVFNTEAFF. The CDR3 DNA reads TGTGCCAGCAGCCCAGGGACATCTGCGGTTTTCAACACTGAAGCTTTCTTT.

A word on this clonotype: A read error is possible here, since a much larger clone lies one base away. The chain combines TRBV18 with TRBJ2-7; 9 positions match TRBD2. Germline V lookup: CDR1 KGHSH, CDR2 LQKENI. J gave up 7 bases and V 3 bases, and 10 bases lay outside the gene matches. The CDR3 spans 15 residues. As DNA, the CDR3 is TGTGCCAGCTCACCTCGTAGTAGCGGGGGTAATGAGCAGTACTTC. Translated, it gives CASSPRSSGGNEQYF.

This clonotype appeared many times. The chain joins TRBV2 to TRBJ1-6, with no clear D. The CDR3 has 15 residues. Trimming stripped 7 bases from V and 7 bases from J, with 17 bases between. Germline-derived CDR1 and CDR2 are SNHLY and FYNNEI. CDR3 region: CASTIRVGGNSPLHF. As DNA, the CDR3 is TGTGCCAGCACCATAAGGGTAGGCGGAAATTCACCCCTCCACTTT.

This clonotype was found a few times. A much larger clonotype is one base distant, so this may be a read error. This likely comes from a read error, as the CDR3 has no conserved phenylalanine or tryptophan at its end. CDR3 sequence reads: CASSGEYEAFV. The CDR3 region has the DNA TGCGCCAGCAGCGGGGAGTATGAAGCTTTCGTT. The chain recombines TRBV5-1 with TRBJ1-1; D is uncertain. The germline V gene encodes CDR1 SGHRS and CDR2 YFSETQ. CDR3 length equals 11 residues. V dropped 4 bases and J dropped 7 bases, with 8 bases sitting between them.

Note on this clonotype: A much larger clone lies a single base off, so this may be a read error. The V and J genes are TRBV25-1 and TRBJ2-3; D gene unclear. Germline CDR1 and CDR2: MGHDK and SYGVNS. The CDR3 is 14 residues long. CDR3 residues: CASREAGGTDTQYF. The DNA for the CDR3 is TGTGCCAGCCGTGAAGCTGGGGGCACAGATACGCAGTATTTT.

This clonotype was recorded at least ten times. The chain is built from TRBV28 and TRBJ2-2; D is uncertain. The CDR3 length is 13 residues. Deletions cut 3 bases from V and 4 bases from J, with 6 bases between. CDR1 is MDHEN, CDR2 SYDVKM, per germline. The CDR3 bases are TGTGCCAGCAGTTTGTCGGTCACCGGGGAGCTGTTTTTT. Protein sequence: CASSLSVTGELFF.

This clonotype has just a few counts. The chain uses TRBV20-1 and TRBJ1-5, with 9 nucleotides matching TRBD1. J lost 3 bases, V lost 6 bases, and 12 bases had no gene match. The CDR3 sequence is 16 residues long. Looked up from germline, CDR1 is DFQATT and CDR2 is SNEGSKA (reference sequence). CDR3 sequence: CSATVGQGRYNQPQHF. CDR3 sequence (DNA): TGCAGTGCAACCGTGGGACAGGGAAGATACAATCAGCCCCAGCATTTT.

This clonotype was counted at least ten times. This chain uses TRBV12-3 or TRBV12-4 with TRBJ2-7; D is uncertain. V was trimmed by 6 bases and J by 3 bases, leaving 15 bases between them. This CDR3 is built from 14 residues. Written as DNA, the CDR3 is TGTGCCAGCAGACCAAAGGGCTCCCTCTACGAGCAGTACTTC. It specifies CASRPKGSLYEQYF.

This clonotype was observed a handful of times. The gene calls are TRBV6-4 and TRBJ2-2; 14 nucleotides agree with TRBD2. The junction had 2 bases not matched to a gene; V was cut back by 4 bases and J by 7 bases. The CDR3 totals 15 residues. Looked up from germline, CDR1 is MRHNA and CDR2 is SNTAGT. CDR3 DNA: TGTGCCAGCAGTGCGGGACTAGCGGGGGTCGGGGAGCTGTTTTTT. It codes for CASSAGLAGVGELFF.

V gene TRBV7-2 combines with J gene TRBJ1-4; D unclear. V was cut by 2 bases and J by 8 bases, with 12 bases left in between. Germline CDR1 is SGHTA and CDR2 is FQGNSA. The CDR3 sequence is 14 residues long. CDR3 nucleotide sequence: TGTGCCAGCAGCTTACATGGGATTGGGGAAAAACTGTTTTTT. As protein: CASSLHGIGEKLFF.